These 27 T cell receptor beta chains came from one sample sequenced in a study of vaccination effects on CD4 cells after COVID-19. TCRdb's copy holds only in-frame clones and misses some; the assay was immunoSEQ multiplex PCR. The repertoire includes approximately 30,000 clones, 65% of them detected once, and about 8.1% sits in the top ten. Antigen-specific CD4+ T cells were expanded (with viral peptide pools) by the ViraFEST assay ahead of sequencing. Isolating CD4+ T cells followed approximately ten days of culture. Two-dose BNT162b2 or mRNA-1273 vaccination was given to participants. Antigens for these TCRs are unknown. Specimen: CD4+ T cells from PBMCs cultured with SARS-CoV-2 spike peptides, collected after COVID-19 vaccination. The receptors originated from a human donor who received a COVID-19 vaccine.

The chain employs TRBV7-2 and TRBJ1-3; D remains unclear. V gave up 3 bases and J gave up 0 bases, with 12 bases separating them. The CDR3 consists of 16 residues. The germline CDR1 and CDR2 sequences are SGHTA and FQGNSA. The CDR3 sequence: CASSLRTATSGNTIYF. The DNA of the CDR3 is TGTGCCAGCAGCTTGAGGACGGCCACCTCTGGAAACACCATATATTTT.

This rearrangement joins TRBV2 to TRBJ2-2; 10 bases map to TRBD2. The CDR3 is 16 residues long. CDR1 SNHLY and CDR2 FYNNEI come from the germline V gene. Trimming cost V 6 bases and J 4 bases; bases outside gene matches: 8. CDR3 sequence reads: CASRGGLAETTGELFF. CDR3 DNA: TGTGCCAGCAGGGGCGGACTAGCGGAGACCACCGGGGAGCTGTTTTTT. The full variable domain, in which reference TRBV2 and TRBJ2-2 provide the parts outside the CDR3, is EPEVTQTPSHQVTQMGQEVILRCVPISNHLYFYWYRQILGQKVEFLVSFYNNEISEKSEIFDDQFSVERPDGSNFTLKIRSTKLEDSAMYFCASRGGLAETTGELFFGEGSRLTVL.

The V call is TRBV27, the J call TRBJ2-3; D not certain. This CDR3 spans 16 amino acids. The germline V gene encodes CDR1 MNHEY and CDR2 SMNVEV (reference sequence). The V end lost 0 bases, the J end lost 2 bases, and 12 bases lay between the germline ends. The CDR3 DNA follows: TGTGCCAGCAGTTTATCGTCGGAAGATAACACAGATACGCAGTATTTT. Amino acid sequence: CASSLSSEDNTDTQYF.

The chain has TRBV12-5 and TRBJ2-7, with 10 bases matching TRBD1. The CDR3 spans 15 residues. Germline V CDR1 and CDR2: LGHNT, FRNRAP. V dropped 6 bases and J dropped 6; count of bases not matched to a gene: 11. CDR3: CASGTTPRDRGEQYF. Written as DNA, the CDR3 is TGTGCTAGTGGGACCACACCCCGGGACAGGGGCGAGCAGTACTTC.

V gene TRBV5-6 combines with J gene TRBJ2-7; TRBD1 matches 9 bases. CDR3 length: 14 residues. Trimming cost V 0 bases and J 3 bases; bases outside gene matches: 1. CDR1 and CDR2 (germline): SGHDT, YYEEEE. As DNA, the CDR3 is TGTGCCAGCAGCTTGGGGACAGGGGTCTACGAGCAGTACTTC. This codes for CASSLGTGVYEQYF. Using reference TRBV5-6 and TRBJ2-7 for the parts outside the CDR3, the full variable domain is DAGVTQSPTHLIKTRGQQVTLRCSPKSGHDTVSWYQQALGQGPQFIFQYYEEEERQRGNFPDRFSGHQFPNYSSELNVNALLLGDSALYLCASSLGTGVYEQYFGPGTRLTVT.

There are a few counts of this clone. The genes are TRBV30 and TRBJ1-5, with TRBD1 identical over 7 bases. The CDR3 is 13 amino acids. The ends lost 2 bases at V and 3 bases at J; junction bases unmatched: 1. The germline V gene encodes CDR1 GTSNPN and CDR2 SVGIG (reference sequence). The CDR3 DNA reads TGTGCCTGGAGTAAGGGGGCCAATCAGCCCCAGCATTTT. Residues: CAWSKGANQPQHF. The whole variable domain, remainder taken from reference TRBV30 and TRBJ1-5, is SQTIHQWPATLVQPVGSPLSLECTVEGTSNPNLYWYRQAAGRGLQLLFYSVGIGQISSEVPQNLSASRPQDRQFILSSKKLLLSDSGFYLCAWSKGANQPQHFGDGTRLSIL.

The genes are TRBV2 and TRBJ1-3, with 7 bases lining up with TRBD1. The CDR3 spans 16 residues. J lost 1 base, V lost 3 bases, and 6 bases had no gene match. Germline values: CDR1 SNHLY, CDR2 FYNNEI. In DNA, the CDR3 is TGTGCCAGCAGTGATGGGAGGGGGCTATCTGGAAACACCATATATTTT. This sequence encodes CASSDGRGLSGNTIYF.

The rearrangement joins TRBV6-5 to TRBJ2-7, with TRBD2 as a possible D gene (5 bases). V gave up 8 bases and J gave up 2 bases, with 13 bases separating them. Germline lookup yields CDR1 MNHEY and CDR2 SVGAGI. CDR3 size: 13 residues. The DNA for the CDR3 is TGTGCCAGCGCAGGAGGTGGGACCTACGAGCAGTACTTC. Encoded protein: CASAGGGTYEQYF.

The CDR3 nucleotides read TGCGCCAGCAGCCGGGTGGCGAACACTGAAGCTTTCTTT. The encoded protein is CASSRVANTEAFF. The chain carries TRBV5-1 and TRBJ1-1; D is uncertain. The V end was cut by 4 bases, the J end by 1 base, with 8 bases between. The CDR3 covers 13 residues. Germline values: CDR1 SGHRS, CDR2 YFSETQ.

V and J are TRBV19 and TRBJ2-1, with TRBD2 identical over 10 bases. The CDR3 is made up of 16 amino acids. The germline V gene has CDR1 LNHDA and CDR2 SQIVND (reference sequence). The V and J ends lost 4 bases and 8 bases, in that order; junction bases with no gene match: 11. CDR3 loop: CASSSVLAGAVYEQFF. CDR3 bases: TGTGCCAGTAGTAGTGTGCTAGCGGGAGCTGTCTATGAGCAGTTCTTC.

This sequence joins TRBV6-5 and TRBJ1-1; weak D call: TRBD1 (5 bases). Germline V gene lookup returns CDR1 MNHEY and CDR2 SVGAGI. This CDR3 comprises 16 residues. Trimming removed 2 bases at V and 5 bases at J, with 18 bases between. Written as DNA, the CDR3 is TGTGCCAGCAGTTACCCCGGAGGGGTCTGGGGTACTGAAGCTTTCTTT. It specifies CASSYPGGVWGTEAFF.

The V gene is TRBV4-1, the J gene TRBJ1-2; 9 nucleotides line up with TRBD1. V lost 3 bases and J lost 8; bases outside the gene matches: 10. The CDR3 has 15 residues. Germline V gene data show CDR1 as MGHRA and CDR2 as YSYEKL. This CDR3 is CASSHRTGTGNGYTF. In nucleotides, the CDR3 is TGCGCCAGCAGCCATAGGACCGGGACAGGGAACGGCTACACCTTC.

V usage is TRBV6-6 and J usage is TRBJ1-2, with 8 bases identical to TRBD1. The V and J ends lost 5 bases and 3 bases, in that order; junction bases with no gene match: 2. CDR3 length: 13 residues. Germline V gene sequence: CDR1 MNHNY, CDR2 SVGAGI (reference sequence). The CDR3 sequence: CASSPTGDYGYTF. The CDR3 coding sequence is TGTGCCAGCAGTCCGACAGGGGACTATGGCTACACCTTC.

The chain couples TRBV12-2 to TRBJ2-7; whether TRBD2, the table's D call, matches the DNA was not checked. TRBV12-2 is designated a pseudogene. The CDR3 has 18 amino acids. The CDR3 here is CASRLVSTSGTSFCEQYF. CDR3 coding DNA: TGTGCAAGTCGCTTAGTTTCGACTTCCGGGACTAGTTTTTGCGAGCAGTACTTC.

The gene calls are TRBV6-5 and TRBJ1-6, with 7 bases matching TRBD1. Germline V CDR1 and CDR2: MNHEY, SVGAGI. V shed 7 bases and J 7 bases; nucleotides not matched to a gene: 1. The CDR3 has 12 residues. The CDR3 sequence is CASTQGNSPLHF. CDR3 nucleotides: TGTGCCAGCACACAGGGGAATTCACCCCTCCACTTT.

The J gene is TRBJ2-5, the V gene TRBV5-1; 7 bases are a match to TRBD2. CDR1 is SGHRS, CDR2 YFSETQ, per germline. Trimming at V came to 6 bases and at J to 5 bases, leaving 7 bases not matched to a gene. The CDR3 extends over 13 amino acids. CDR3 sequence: CASTGAGAETQYF. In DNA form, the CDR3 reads TGCGCCAGCACTGGGGCGGGAGCTGAGACCCAGTACTTC. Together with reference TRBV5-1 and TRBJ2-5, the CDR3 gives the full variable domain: KAGVTQTPRYLIKTRGQQVTLSCSPISGHRSVSWYQQTPGQGLQFLFEYFSETQRNKGNFPGRFSGRQFSNSRSEMNVSTLELGDSALYLCASTGAGAETQYFGPGTRLLVL.

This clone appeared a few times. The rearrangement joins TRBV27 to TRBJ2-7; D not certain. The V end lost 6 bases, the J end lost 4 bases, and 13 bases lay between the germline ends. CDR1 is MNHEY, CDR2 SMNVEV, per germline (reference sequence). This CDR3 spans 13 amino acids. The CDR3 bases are TGTGCCAGCAGCCGGGCCCAAGAGTACGAGCAGTACTTC. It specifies CASSRAQEYEQYF.

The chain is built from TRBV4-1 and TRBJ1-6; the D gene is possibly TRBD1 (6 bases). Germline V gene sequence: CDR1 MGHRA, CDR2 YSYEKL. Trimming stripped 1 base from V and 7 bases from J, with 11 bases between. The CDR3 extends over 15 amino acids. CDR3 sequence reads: CASSQVGAFNSPLHF. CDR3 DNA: TGCGCCAGCAGCCAAGTGGGGGCTTTCAATTCACCCCTCCACTTT.

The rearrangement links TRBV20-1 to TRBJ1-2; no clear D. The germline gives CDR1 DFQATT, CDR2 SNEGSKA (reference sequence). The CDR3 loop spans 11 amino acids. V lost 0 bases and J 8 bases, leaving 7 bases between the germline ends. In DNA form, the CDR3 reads TGCAGTGCTAGAGACTTTCACGGCTACACCTTC. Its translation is CSARDFHGYTF.

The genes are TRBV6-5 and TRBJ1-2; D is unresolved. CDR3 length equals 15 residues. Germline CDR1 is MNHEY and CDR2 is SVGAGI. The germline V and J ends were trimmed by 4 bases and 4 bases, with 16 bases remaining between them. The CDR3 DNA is TGTGCCAGCAGTTCCGAACAGACTCAACCCTATGGCTACACCTTC. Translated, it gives CASSSEQTQPYGYTF.

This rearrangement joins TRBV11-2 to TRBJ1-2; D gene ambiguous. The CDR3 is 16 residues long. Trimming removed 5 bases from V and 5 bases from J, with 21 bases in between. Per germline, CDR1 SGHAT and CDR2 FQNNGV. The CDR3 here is CASSPLTGRLLYGYTF. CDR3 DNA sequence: TGTGCCAGCAGCCCCCTGACTGGGCGTTTATTGTATGGCTACACCTTC. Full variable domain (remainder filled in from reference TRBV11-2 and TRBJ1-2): EAGVAQSPRYKIIEKRQSVAFWCNPISGHATLYWYQQILGQGPKLLIQFQNNGVVDDSQLPKDRFSAERLKGVDSTLKIQPAKLEDSAVYLCASSPLTGRLLYGYTFGSGTRLTVV.

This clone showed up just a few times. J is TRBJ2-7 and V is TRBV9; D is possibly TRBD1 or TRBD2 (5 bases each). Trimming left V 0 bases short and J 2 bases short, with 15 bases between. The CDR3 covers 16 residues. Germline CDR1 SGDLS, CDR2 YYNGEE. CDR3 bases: TGTGCCAGCAGCGTAGGTGCGGCTGGGGGACCCTACGAGCAGTACTTC. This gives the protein CASSVGAAGGPYEQYF.

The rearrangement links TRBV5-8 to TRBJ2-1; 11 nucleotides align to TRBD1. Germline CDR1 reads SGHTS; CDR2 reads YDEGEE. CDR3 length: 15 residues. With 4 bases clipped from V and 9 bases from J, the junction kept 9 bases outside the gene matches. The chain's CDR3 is CASSPGTGGSGEQFF. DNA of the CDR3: TGTGCCAGCAGCCCCGGGACAGGGGGTTCGGGTGAGCAGTTCTTC.

The CDR3 here is CASSYGRDQYF. The CDR3 bases are TGTGCCAGCAGTTACGGGAGAGACCAGTACTTC. The chain has TRBV6-2 or TRBV6-3 and TRBJ2-5; possible D gene TRBD2, 5 bases. Trimming took 2 bases from V and 10 from J, leaving 8 bases between them. The length of the CDR3 is 11 residues. The germline V gene encodes CDR1 MNHEY and CDR2 SVGEGT.

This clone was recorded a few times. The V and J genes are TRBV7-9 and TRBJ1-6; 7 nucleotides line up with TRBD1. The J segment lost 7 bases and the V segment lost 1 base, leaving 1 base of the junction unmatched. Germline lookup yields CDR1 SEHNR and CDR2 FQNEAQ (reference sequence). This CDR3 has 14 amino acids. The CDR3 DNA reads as TGTGCCAGCAGCTTAGAGGGGGCCAATTCACCCCTCCACTTT. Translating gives CASSLEGANSPLHF.

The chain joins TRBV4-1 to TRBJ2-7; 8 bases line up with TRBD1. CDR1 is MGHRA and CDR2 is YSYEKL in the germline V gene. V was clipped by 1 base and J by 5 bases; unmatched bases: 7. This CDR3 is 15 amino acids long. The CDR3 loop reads CASSQVSGGKHEQYF. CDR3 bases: TGCGCCAGCAGCCAAGTATCAGGGGGCAAGCACGAGCAGTACTTC.

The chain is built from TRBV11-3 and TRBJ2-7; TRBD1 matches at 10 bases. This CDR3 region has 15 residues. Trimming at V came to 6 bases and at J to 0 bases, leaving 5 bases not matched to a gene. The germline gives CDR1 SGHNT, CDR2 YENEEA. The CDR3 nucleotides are TGTGCCAGCAGTAAGGGACAGGGGTCCTCCTACGAGCAGTACTTC. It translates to CASSKGQGSSYEQYF.